This record concerns one T cell receptor (beta chain) sequence. Its recognized antigen is unknown. There are no base qualities to consult, and no much larger clone falls within one base. TCRbeta CDR3 regions were amplified from genomic DNA using the immunoSEQ Assay, a bias-controlled multiplex PCR. The study's processing was this. Within the assay, amplification of reference gene primers was used to estimate how many nucleated cells each sample contained. To quantify the absolute abundance of each unique TCRbeta CDR3 rearrangement, sequence reads were collapsed and filtered. Productive Simpson clonality was computed per sample as the square root of Simpson's diversity index over productive rearrangements. TCRdb provides this immuneACCESS table in a form limited to in-frame rearrangements. Some clones are lacking; in checked studies, under half of them reflect an unresolved V gene, and why the rest are absent is not known. The V and J calls and clone size come from that table; D and trimming were worked out from the DNA. In this sample the table shows 70,000 or so clones, approximately 85% of which occur a single time. The ten largest clones take up around 40% of the sample.

Collaborating institutions collected whole blood in K2EDTA tubes following their own protocols. For TCRbeta analysis, collaborators shipped samples as frozen whole blood, isolated PBMCs, or DNA extracted from either of those sample types. The record originates from a study of blood T cell repertoires in COVID-19 (dated by TCRdb to about 2020). The study in broad terms: Samples from collaborators originated in the United States, Italy and Spain and spanned both the acute and convalescent phases of COVID-19. The material from the prospective study consisted of cDNA or gDNA derived from T cells, B-cell-depleted T cells, or PBMCs. Subjects who had been exposed to COVID-19, were actively infected with it, or had recovered from it provided the deeply sampled blood TCRbeta repertoires that made up the dataset. The repertoires were released in a freely available public database meant as a resource for research on the immune response to SARS-CoV-2. The samples were drawn from two sources: the first 160 participants of the ongoing ImmuneRACE study, and 1,200 or so subjects contributed by 6 global collaborators. Sample metadata almost always included a de-identified subject ID, COVID-19 status, age in years and sex. HLA class I and class II types, where available, came from metadata supplied by the sample provider rather than from assay-based typing.

What the study reported, not specific to this receptor: Clinical and demographic metadata were provided uncurated, with the amount varying by source and participant.

The CDR3 starts with the cysteine, ends with the phenylalanine, and has 13 residues. The DNA shown is the 39-base CDR3, in frame from base 1. V gives up 2 bases and J gives up 10 bases, and the segment between their germline ends measures 15 bases. CDR1 is given as SGHKS and CDR2 as YYEKEE, both from the germline V gene (reference sequence). Recombination connected TRBV5-5 to TRBJ1-2, and the D gene may be TRBD1, 5 bases matching. The sequence was collected from an elderly woman with active or convalescent COVID-19. The sample taken for sequencing was peripheral blood. The nucleotides read TGTGCCAGCAGCTTATTTGAGGACACTGCCTACACCTTC. Its protein product is CASSLFEDTAYTF.